A selection of T cell receptor beta chains follows, all from one sample in a study of T cell repertoires in ileal Crohn's disease. TCRdb's copy holds only in-frame clones and misses some; the assay was immunoSEQ multiplex PCR. The table has about 8,400 clones, 70% to 90% seen once. The sample was ileal tissue. These receptors all come from an adult with Crohn's disease. CDR3s include the opening cysteine and the closing phenylalanine or tryptophan. Fields, in order: D gene, V gene, J gene, CDR3 protein. D genes are given only for firm matches.

>NA|TRBV5-1|TRBJ1-2
CASSSDPPGGYTF
>TRBD1|TRBV5-1|TRBJ1-1
CASSLTLGQENTEAFF
>TRBD1|TRBV28|TRBJ2-7
CASKRGTVDSYEQYF
>TRBD2|TRBV15|TRBJ2-3
CATSFARLAGVPDTQYF
>NA|TRBV4-2|TRBJ2-5
CASSQRGEETQYF
>NA|TRBV25-1|TRBJ1-5
CASSRGEGNQPQHF
>NA|TRBV5-1|TRBJ2-2
CASSPGTLNTGELFF
>TRBD1|TRBV13|TRBJ1-2
CASSPGQGAHGYTF
>NA|TRBV2|TRBJ2-7
CASSETGRGEQYF
>NA|TRBV7-2|TRBJ2-7
CASSPYIGEQYF
>NA|TRBV27|TRBJ1-1
CASSSATRENTEAFF
>NA|TRBV6-6|TRBJ2-6
CASLFSTGANVLTF
>NA|TRBV11-2|TRBJ1-1
CASSLDPRGTEAFF
>NA|TRBV4-1|TRBJ2-7
CASSQSEANPTHEQYF
>TRBD2|TRBV9|TRBJ2-2
CASSVGGASGDTNTGELFF
>NA|TRBV18|TRBJ1-1
CASSPSRLDTEAFF
>TRBD2|TRBV5-4|TRBJ2-1
CASSLSGRKENEQFF
>NA|TRBV29-1|TRBJ1-1
CSVNGQPNTEAFF
>TRBD1|TRBV12-5|TRBJ1-2
CASGPPGQGLSSGYTF
>NA|TRBV7-2|TRBJ2-3
CASSLRGTQYF
>TRBD2|TRBV27|TRBJ2-1
CASSKREGYGNEQFF
>NA|TRBV27|TRBJ1-5
CASSWDLNQPQHF
>NA|TRBV5-1|TRBJ2-3
CASSSLAGTDTQYF
>NA|TRBV19|TRBJ1-5
CASMLGGKGNNQPQHF
>TRBD2|TRBV4-2|TRBJ2-5
CASSVWGSGSETETQYF
>NA|TRBV19|TRBJ1-3
CASRGTDWGPGNTIYF
>NA|TRBV5-1|TRBJ2-5
CASSLGGGETQYF
>NA|TRBV6-4|TRBJ2-2
CASSEQGAVAGELFF
>TRBD1|TRBV28|TRBJ2-3
CASSGQGPDTQYF
>NA|TRBV9|TRBJ2-2
CASRASGGGSLTGELFF
>TRBD1|TRBV7-9|TRBJ2-7
CARRHNRPGQKTYEQYF
>TRBD2|TRBV11-3|TRBJ2-3
CASRGLAGGDTQYF
>NA|TRBV7-8|TRBJ1-1
CASSIGAAATEAFF
>TRBD2|TRBV6-5|TRBJ2-5
CASSPSSGSLKTQYF
>NA|TRBV7-9|TRBJ2-1
CASSQSGDQQFF
>TRBD1|TRBV18|TRBJ2-5
CASSRGTGETQYF
>TRBD1|TRBV19|TRBJ1-1
CASSLAQGGNTEAFF
>NA|TRBV14|TRBJ1-1
CASSHTTGGIEAFF
>TRBD2|TRBV15|TRBJ2-7
CATSTGREGREQYF
>NA|TRBV20-1|TRBJ2-7
CSARQNEQYF
>NA|TRBV7-2|TRBJ2-5
CASSLKGASRETQYF
>NA|TRBV18|TRBJ2-1
CASSPGGLNEQFF
>NA|TRBV30|TRBJ2-1
CAWSVLRDHNEQFF
>TRBD2|TRBV6-1|TRBJ2-3
CASRTSGRRADTQYF
>NA|TRBV28|TRBJ1-1
CASSLLQGSAEAFF
>NA|TRBV30|TRBJ1-4
CAWSKQGAVKLFF
>NA|TRBV11-2|TRBJ1-5
CASSLWVNQPQHF
>NA|TRBV5-4|TRBJ1-1
CASSLGAGTMNTEAFF
>TRBD1|TRBV5-4|TRBJ1-4
CASSFGTGGAGKYEKLFF
>TRBD2|TRBV4-2|TRBJ2-5
CASSPQGLAGSTETQYF
>NA|TRBV5-4|TRBJ2-2
CASSLRSGMTGELFF
>TRBD2|TRBV7-9|TRBJ2-7
CASSPAGGGPYEQYF
>TRBD1|TRBV25-1|TRBJ1-1
CASSGIPGGAGTEAFF